Following are 8 T cell receptor beta chains from one sample sequenced in a study of blood T cell repertoires in COVID-19. TCRdb's copy holds only in-frame clones and misses some; the assay was immunoSEQ multiplex PCR. The table includes fewer than 300,000 clones, around 83% detected once. The sequencing input was peripheral blood. These receptors were obtained from a man older than 75 with acute or convalescent COVID-19.

This clone was detected only a few times. The chain joins TRBV13 to TRBJ2-1; 7 nucleotides agree with TRBD2. CDR1 is PRHDT and CDR2 is FYEKMQ in the germline V gene (reference sequence). The ends lost 3 bases at V and 4 bases at J; junction bases unmatched: 12. CDR3 size: 17 residues. The CDR3 loop is CASSLASGVLGYNEQFF. The DNA for the CDR3 is TGTGCCAGCAGCTTGGCCAGCGGGGTGTTGGGATACAATGAGCAGTTCTTC.

This clone was observed a few times. The genes are TRBV6-5 and TRBJ2-7; perhaps TRBD1 as D (6 bases). Trimming took off 10 bases at V and 4 bases at J, with 20 bases between the two ends. CDR1 MNHEY and CDR2 SVGAGI come from the germline V gene. This CDR3 has 14 residues. The CDR3 loop is CATSGAPTDYEQYF. CDR3 coding DNA: TGTGCCACCTCAGGGGCCCCAACCGATTACGAGCAGTACTTC.

V usage is TRBV5-1 and J usage is TRBJ2-5, with 8 bases lining up with TRBD2. V shed 8 bases and J 5 bases; nucleotides not matched to a gene: 14. Germline V gene data show CDR1 as SGHRS and CDR2 as YFSETQ. The CDR3 totals 15 residues. CDR3 region: CASRPISGIEETQYF. The CDR3 DNA reads TGCGCCAGTCGCCCGATTAGCGGGATAGAGGAGACCCAGTACTTC.

V usage is TRBV30 and J usage is TRBJ1-1, with D hard to call. Trimming removed 8 bases at V and 1 base at J, with 8 bases between. This CDR3 region has 11 residues. Per the germline V gene, CDR1 is GTSNPN and CDR2 is SVGIG (reference sequence). The CDR3: CAVTENTEAFF. The CDR3 nucleotides read TGTGCCGTAACAGAGAACACTGAAGCTTTCTTT.

The chain links TRBV28 to TRBJ2-5; D perhaps matches TRBD1 (6 bases). Per the germline V gene, CDR1 is MDHEN and CDR2 is SYDVKM. The V gene lost 2 bases and the J gene lost 6 bases, with 10 bases spanning the gap. The length of the CDR3 is 13 residues. CDR3 in amino acids: CASSLGQLKTQYF. The CDR3 DNA is TGTGCCAGCAGTTTAGGACAGTTAAAGACCCAGTACTTC.

The genes are TRBV5-4 and TRBJ2-5, with D possibly matching TRBD2 (6 bases). The CDR3 spans 13 residues. Trimming left V 1 base short and J 5 bases short, with 9 bases between. Germline lookup yields CDR1 SGHNT and CDR2 YYREEE (reference sequence). The CDR3 DNA sequence: TGTGCCAGCAGCTTGAAAGGAGGGGAGACCCAGTACTTC. Translated: CASSLKGGETQYF.

In its sample, this clone was seen a few times. This chain links TRBV4-1 with TRBJ1-6, with D unresolved. Germline V gene sequence: CDR1 MGHRA, CDR2 YSYEKL. The length of the CDR3 is 18 residues. V shed 6 bases and J shed 5 bases, with 23 bases lying between them. The CDR3 DNA reads TGCGCCAGCAGGCGAGCTCCCGACGGGGTCGGGGATAATTCACCCCTCCACTTT. It codes for CASRRAPDGVGDNSPLHF.

This rearrangement joins TRBV3-1 (or the pseudogene TRBV3-2) to TRBJ2-3; D uncertain. From germline, CDR1 is LGHDT and CDR2 YNNKEL (reference sequence). The CDR3 loop spans 15 amino acids. The V end lost 3 bases, the J end lost 2 bases, and 12 bases lay between the germline ends. CDR3 region: CASSQAAATTDTQYF. The CDR3 nucleotides read TGTGCCAGCAGCCAGGCGGCGGCCACCACAGATACGCAGTATTTT.